This T cell receptor beta chain was sequenced in a study of blood T cell repertoires in COVID-19. Background on the study: PBMCs, B-cell-depleted T cells, or T cells provided the cDNA or gDNA that made up the material.

Original analysis: Nucleated cell counts were estimated from reference gene primer amplification. Only in-frame clones appear in the TCRdb table, and some are missing; sequencing was by immunoSEQ multiplex PCR. That table furnishes V, J and clone size, whereas the DNA furnished D and trimming. The table includes over 65,000 clones, roughly 90% detected once. Germline CDR1 SGHTA, CDR2 FQGNSA. The V segment lost 5 bases and the J segment 7 bases; nucleotides outside the gene matches: 12. The CDR3 extends over 16 amino acids. The chain employs TRBV7-2 and TRBJ1-4, with TRBD1 identical over 8 bases. The source material was peripheral blood. The receptor comes from a human donor in a cohort sampled during active COVID-19. The CDR3 region is CASSTPDRVRPEKLFF. The CDR3 nucleotides are TGTGCCAGCAGCACCCCGGACAGGGTTCGCCCTGAAAAACTGTTTTTT.